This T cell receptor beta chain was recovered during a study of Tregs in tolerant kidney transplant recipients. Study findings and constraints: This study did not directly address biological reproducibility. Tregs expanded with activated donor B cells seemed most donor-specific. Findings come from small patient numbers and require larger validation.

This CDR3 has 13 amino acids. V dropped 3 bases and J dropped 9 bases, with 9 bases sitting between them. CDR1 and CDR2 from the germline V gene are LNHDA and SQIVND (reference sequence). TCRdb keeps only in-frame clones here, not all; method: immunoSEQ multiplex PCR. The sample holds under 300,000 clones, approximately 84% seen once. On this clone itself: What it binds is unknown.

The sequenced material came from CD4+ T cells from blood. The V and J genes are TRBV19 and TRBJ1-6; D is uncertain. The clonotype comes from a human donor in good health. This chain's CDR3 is CASSILEGSPLHF. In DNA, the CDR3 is TGTGCCAGTAGTATCCTTGAGGGTTCACCCCTCCACTTT.